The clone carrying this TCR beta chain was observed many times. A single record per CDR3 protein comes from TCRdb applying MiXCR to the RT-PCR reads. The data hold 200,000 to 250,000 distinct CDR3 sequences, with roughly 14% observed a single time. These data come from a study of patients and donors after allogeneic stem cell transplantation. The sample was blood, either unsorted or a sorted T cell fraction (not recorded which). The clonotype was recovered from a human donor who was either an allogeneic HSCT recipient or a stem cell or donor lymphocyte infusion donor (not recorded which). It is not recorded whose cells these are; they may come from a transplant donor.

CDR3 region: CSGGLPETQYF. The CDR3, as DNA: TGCAGCGGGGGCCTCCCAGAGACCCAGTACTTC. This sequence joins TRBV20-1 and TRBJ2-5; possibly TRBD1 or TRBD2 for D (6 bases each). The CDR3 is made up of 11 amino acids. Germline assignment: CDR1 DFQATT and CDR2 SNEGSKA (reference sequence).